The clone carrying this TCR beta chain was picked up a small number of times. Trimming stripped 8 bases from V and 4 bases from J, with 9 bases between. This CDR3 has 11 amino acids. CDR1 is MNHNS and CDR2 is SASEGT in the germline V gene. The sample belongs to a study of T cells in Graves' hyperthyroidism and ophthalmopathy. TCR beta CDR3 sequences were amplified from RNA transcripts. RT-PCR in the first round (using the HTBI primer set) targeted the TCR CDR3. TCRdb reanalysed the multiplex PCR reads using MiXCR and keeps one entry per CDR3 protein. The table has around 600,000 distinct CDR3 sequences, about 15% seen once.

The sample taken for sequencing was blood. The chain has TRBV6-1 and TRBJ2-7, with D possibly TRBD2 on 5 matching bases. This clonotype was sampled from a woman in her fifties or sixties with Graves' ophthalmopathy. This CDR3 reads CASRDPYEQYF. The CDR3 nucleotides read TGTGCCAGCCGGGATCCTTACGAGCAGTACTTC.